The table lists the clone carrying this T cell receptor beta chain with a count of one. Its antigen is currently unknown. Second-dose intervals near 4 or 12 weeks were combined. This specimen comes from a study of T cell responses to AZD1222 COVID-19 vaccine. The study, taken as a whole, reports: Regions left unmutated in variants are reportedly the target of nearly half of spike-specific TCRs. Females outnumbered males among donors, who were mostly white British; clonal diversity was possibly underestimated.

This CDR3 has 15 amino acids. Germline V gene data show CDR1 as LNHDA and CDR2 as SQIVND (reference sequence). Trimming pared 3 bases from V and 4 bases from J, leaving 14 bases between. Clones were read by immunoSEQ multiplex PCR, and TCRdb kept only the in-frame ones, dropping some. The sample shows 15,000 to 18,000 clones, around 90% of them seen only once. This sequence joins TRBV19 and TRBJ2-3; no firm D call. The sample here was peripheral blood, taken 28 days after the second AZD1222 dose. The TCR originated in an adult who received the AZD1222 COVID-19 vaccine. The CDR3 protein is CASSIGGLDSDTQYF. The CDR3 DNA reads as TGTGCCAGTAGTATTGGTGGGCTAGACTCAGATACGCAGTATTTT.